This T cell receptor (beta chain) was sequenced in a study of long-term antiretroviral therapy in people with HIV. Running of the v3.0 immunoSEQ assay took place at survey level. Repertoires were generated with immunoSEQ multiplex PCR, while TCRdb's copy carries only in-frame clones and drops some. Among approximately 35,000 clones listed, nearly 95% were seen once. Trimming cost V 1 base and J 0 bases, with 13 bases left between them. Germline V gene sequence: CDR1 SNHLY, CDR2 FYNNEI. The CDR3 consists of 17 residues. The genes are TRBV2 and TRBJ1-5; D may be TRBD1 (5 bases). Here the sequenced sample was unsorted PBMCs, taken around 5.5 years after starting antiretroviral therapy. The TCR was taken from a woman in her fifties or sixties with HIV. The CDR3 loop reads CASSEGGRGNSNQPQHF. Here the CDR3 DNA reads TGTGCCAGCAGTGAAGGAGGCCGGGGGAATAGCAATCAGCCCCAGCATTTT.